These T cell receptor beta chains were read from a single sample in a study of blood T cell repertoires in COVID-19. Sequencing used immunoSEQ multiplex PCR; TCRdb keeps in-frame clones, though not all of them. The sample has roughly 240,000 clones, roughly 85% seen once. Sequenced input: peripheral blood. The source of these receptors is a man aged 50 to 60 with COVID-19, enrolled during active disease. Each CDR3 is given with its conserved first and last residue. A D gene is named only where the DNA matches it firmly. Clone size appears in some rows only: once, few, many, or a class for an expanded clone.

j_call clone_size v_call d_call cdr3_nt cdr3_aa
TRBJ2-7 few TRBV6-5 TRBD1 TGTGCCAGCACCTTATTAGGTACAGGGGGATACGAGCAGTACTTC CASTLLGTGGYEQYF
TRBJ2-1 . TRBV9 TRBD2 TGTGCCAGCAGCTTTAAGAGCGGGGGGTCCTACAATGAGCAGTTCTTC CASSFKSGGSYNEQFF
TRBJ1-1 . TRBV9 . TGTGCCAGCAGCGCCCCCCAGGGGCTAGAGATGAACACTGAAGCTTTCTTT CASSAPQGLEMNTEAFF
TRBJ2-1 once TRBV9 TRBD2 TGTGCCAGCAGCCCGGGGACTAGCGGGGGTCGGGGCTCCTACAATGAGCAGTTCTTC CASSPGTSGGRGSYNEQFF
TRBJ1-1 . TRBV6-2/TRBV6-3 . TGTGCCAGCAGTTATTTGAACAGCAACACTGAAGCTTTCTTT CASSYLNSNTEAFF
TRBJ2-5 . TRBV5-4 . TGTGCCAGCAGCTTTACAGGCCACCAAGAGACCCAGTACTTC CASSFTGHQETQYF
TRBJ1-5 . TRBV19 . TGTGCCAGTGGCCAACAGGCTAGCAATCAGCCCCAGCATTTT CASGQQASNQPQHF
TRBJ1-6 few TRBV19 TRBD1 TGTGCCACCAGGGACAGGTTTGATAGTTCACCCCTCCACTTT CATRDRFDSSPLHF
TRBJ1-1 . TRBV30 . TGTGCCTGTAGGGACATCATGAACACTGAAGCTTTCTTT CACRDIMNTEAFF
TRBJ2-7 . TRBV20-1 TRBD1 TGCAGTGCTAGTGGGGTCAGGGGGCGTGAGCAGTACTTC CSASGVRGREQYF